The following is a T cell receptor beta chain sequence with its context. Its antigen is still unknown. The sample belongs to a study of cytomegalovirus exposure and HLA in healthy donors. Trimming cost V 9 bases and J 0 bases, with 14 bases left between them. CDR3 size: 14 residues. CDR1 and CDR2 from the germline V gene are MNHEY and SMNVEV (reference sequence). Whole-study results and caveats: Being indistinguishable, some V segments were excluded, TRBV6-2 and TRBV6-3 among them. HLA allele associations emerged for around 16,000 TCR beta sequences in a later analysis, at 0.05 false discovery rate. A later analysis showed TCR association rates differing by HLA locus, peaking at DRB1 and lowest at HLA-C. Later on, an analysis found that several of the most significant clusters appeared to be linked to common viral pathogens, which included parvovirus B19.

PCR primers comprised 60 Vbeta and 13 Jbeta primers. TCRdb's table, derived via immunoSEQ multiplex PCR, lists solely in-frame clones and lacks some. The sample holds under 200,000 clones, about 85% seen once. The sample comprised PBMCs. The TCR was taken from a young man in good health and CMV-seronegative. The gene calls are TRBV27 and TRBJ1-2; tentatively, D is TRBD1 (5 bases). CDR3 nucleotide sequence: TGTGCCAGAAAGACAGAAGTACCTAACTATGGCTACACCTTC. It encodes CARKTEVPNYGYTF.